This T cell receptor beta chain was sequenced in a study of blood T cell repertoires in COVID-19. Across the whole study: The study drew acute and convalescent COVID-19 samples from the United States, Italy and Spain. PBMCs, B-cell-depleted T cells, or T cells provided the cDNA or gDNA that made up the material.

In the source study's methods: Amplification with reference gene primers provided the estimates of nucleated cell counts. Assay used: immunoSEQ multiplex PCR; TCRdb lists only in-frame clones, some missing. V, J and clone size derive from that table, while D and trimming were established from the DNA sequence. The sample has some 100,000 clones; about 81% are singletons. The CDR3 is made up of 17 amino acids. The V segment lost 2 bases and the J segment 9 bases; nucleotides outside the gene matches: 15. Germline V gene sequence: CDR1 SGHTA, CDR2 FQGNSA. The TCR originated in a woman aged 55-75 years with acute or convalescent COVID-19. The J gene is TRBJ2-1, the V gene TRBV7-2; 8 bases line up with TRBD2. The sequenced sample was peripheral blood. The CDR3 coding sequence is TGTGCCAGCAGCTTAATCGGGACGGGGGGGCGAGTTGGTGAGCAGTTCTTC. Its protein product is CASSLIGTGGRVGEQFF.